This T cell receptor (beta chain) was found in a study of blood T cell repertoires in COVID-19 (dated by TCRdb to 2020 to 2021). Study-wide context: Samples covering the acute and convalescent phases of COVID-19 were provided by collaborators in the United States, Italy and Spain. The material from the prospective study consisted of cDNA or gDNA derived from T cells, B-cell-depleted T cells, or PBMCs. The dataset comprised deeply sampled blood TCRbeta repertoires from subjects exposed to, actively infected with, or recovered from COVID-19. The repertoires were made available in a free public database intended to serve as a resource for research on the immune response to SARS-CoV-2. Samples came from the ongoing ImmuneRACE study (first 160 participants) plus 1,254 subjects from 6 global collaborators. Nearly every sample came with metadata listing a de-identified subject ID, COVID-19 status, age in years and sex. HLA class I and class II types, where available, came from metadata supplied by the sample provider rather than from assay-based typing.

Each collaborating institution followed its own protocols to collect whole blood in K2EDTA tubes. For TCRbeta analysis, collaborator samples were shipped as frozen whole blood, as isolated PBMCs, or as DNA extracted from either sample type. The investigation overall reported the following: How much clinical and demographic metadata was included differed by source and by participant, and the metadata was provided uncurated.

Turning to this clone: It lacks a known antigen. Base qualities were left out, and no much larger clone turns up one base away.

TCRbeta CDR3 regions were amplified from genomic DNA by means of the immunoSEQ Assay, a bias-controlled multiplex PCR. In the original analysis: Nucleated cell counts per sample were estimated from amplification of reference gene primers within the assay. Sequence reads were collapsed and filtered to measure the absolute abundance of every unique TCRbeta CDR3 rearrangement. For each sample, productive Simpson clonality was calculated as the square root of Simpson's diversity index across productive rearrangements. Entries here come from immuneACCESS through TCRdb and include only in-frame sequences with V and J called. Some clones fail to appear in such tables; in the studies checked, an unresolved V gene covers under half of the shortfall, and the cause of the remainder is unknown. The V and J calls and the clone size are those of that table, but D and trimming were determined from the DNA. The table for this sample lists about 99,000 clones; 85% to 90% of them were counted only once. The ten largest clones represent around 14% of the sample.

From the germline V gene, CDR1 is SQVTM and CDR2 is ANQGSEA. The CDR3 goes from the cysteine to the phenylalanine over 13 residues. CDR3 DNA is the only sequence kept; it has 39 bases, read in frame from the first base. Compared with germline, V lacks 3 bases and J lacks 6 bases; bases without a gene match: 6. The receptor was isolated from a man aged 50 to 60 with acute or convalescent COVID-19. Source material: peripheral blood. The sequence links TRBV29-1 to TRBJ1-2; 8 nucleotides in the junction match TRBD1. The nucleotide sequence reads TGCAGCGTTGATCCCACAGGGGGGGATGGCTACACCTTC. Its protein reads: CSVDPTGGDGYTF.